These 26 T cell receptor beta chains were all obtained from the same sample, sequenced in a study of T cell changes during pregnancy in multiple sclerosis. The method was immunoSEQ multiplex PCR; TCRdb's version includes in-frame clones alone and lacks a portion of them. The data show tens of thousands of clones, about nine tenths seen once. The sequenced sample was CD4+ T cells from peripheral blood mononuclear cells, obtained in the third trimester of pregnancy. These receptors were taken from a female donor with multiple sclerosis, enrolled in a pregnancy study.

V and J are TRBV5-1 and TRBJ2-1; the match to TRBD2 covers 7 bases. Germline CDR1 is SGHRS and CDR2 is YFSETQ. CDR3 length: 15 amino acids. V lost 0 bases to trimming and J lost 1 base; unmatched junction nucleotides: 1. CDR3 amino acids: CASSLAAGSYNEQFF. In nucleotides, the CDR3 is TGCGCCAGCAGCTTGGCAGCGGGGTCCTACAATGAGCAGTTCTTC.

The chain couples TRBV5-6 to TRBJ2-5; tentative D call: TRBD2 (5 bases). Trimming removed 0 bases from V and 1 base from J, with 10 bases in between. The CDR3 is made up of 15 amino acids. From germline, CDR1 is SGHDT and CDR2 YYEEEE. CDR3 residues: CASSLVLAGQETQYF. The CDR3 bases are TGTGCCAGCAGCTTGGTACTGGCGGGCCAAGAGACCCAGTACTTC.

The V and J genes are TRBV27 and TRBJ1-6; TRBD1 might be the D (5 bases). Germline CDR1 MNHEY, CDR2 SMNVEV (reference sequence). The CDR3 covers 17 residues. V lost 6 bases and J lost 3, with 18 bases in between. The CDR3 DNA sequence: TGTGCCAGCAGAAGTGCTCGGCAGGGAGGCTATAATTCACCCCTCCACTTT. Translating it yields CASRSARQGGYNSPLHF.

The gene calls are TRBV7-6 and TRBJ1-1, with D maybe TRBD1 (5 bases). V was trimmed by 2 bases and J by 1 base, leaving 11 bases between them. Germline V gives CDR1 SGHVS, CDR2 FNYEAQ. The CDR3 runs to 15 residues. This CDR3 reads CASSLMGGKNTEAFF. The CDR3 nucleotides are TGTGCCAGCAGCTTAATGGGGGGGAAGAACACTGAAGCTTTCTTT.

This chain uses TRBV4-1 with TRBJ1-6, with D uncertain. V was trimmed by 1 base and J by 9 bases, leaving 10 bases between them. The CDR3 is made up of 14 amino acids. Per the germline V gene, CDR1 is MGHRA and CDR2 is YSYEKL. The CDR3 reads CASSQGAYGSPLHF. CDR3 nucleotide sequence: TGCGCCAGCAGCCAAGGGGCATATGGTTCACCCCTCCACTTT.

The rearrangement links TRBV5-1 to TRBJ1-2; the match to TRBD1 covers 12 bases. Trimming at V came to 3 bases and at J to 6 bases, leaving 6 bases not matched to a gene. CDR1 is SGHRS and CDR2 is YFSETQ in the germline V gene. The CDR3 loop spans 15 amino acids. CDR3 sequence (DNA): TGCGCCAGCAGCTCACCGGGACAGGGGGCGGATGGCTACACCTTC. Protein sequence: CASSSPGQGADGYTF.

DNA for the CDR3: TGTGCCAGCAGCCCACGACAGGGGGCAAAAGAAAAACTGTTTTTT. The encoded protein is CASSPRQGAKEKLFF. The V and J genes are TRBV7-2 and TRBJ1-4; 10 bases align to TRBD1. J lost 8 bases, V lost 5 bases, and 8 bases had no gene match. Germline V lookup: CDR1 SGHTA, CDR2 FQGNSA. The CDR3 is 15 amino acids.

V is TRBV5-4 and J is TRBJ1-1; no clear D. The V gene lost 4 bases and the J gene lost 0 bases, with 10 bases spanning the gap. The CDR3 spans 14 residues. Germline values: CDR1 SGHNT, CDR2 YYREEE (reference sequence). CDR3: CASSPGLMNTEAFF. CDR3 sequence (DNA): TGTGCCAGCAGCCCCGGACTCATGAACACTGAAGCTTTCTTT.

Here the CDR3 DNA reads TGTGCCAGTAGCGTTGGACAGGGGCCTATAGGGAAACTGTTTTTT. Its translation: CASSVGQGPIGKLFF. The chain links TRBV19 to TRBJ1-4; 9 bases fit TRBD1. J was trimmed by 11 bases and V by 6 bases; bases with no gene match: 13. In germline, CDR1 is LNHDA, CDR2 SQIVND (reference sequence). CDR3 length: 15 residues.

This chain joins TRBV18 and TRBJ2-3, with D perhaps matching TRBD1 (5 bases). Trimming stripped 5 bases from V and 3 bases from J, with 9 bases between. The germline V gene encodes CDR1 KGHSH and CDR2 LQKENI. The CDR3 has 13 amino acids. CDR3 residues: CASSGPGTDTQYF. The CDR3 bases are TGTGCCAGCTCAGGTCCAGGGACAGATACGCAGTATTTT.

The chain couples TRBV5-1 to TRBJ1-6; D ambiguous. Germline CDR1 SGHRS, CDR2 YFSETQ. There are 14 residues in the CDR3. The V end lost 5 bases, the J end lost 6 bases, and 12 bases lay between the germline ends. Here the CDR3 DNA reads TGCGCCAGCAGTCACGGCGAGGGTAATTCACCCCTCCACTTT. This gives the protein CASSHGEGNSPLHF. Variable domain in full (rest from reference TRBV5-1 and TRBJ1-6): KAGVTQTPRYLIKTRGQQVTLSCSPISGHRSVSWYQQTPGQGLQFLFEYFSETQRNKGNFPGRFSGRQFSNSRSEMNVSTLELGDSALYLCASSHGEGNSPLHFGNGTRLTVT.

This chain joins TRBV27 and TRBJ1-5, with 9 bases aligning to TRBD1. V lost 4 bases and J lost 3; bases outside the gene matches: 4. The length of the CDR3 is 15 residues. Germline CDR1 and CDR2: MNHEY and SMNVEV (reference sequence). Here the CDR3 reads CASSSDRGNNQPQHF. The CDR3 nucleotides read TGTGCCAGCAGTTCTGACAGGGGGAACAATCAGCCCCAGCATTTT.

For the CDR3, the DNA is TGTGCCAGCAGCTTTTCGACGGGGGGCTACAATGAGCAGTTCTTC. Amino acids: CASSFSTGGYNEQFF. The gene calls are TRBV7-2 and TRBJ2-1, with 7 bases matching TRBD2. The CDR3 extends over 15 amino acids. Germline V gene sequence: CDR1 SGHTA, CDR2 FQGNSA. The V gene end was trimmed by 3 bases and the J gene end by 3 bases; junction bases not matched to a gene: 5. The entire variable domain, with the rest obtained from reference TRBV7-2 and TRBJ2-1, is as follows: GAGVSQSPSNKVTEKGKDVELRCDPISGHTALYWYRQSLGQGLEFLIYFQGNSAPDKSGLPSDRFSAERTGGSVSTLTIQRTQQEDSAVYLCASSFSTGGYNEQFFGPGTRLTVL.

The chain is built from TRBV5-1 and TRBJ1-2; tentatively, D is TRBD1 (5 bases). V was clipped by 4 bases and J by 1 base, with 11 bases between them. The germline CDR1 and CDR2 sequences are SGHRS and YFSETQ. This CDR3 contains 14 residues. In nucleotides, the CDR3 is TGCGCCAGCAGCGCGGAGACAGTTAACTATGGCTACACCTTC. Protein: CASSAETVNYGYTF.

This clone was detected only once. This chain joins TRBV19 and TRBJ2-5; a weak D match, TRBD2 (6 bases). There are 15 residues in the CDR3. CDR1 and CDR2 (germline): LNHDA, SQIVND (reference sequence). V was shortened by 9 bases and J by 2 bases, with 19 bases between the two germline ends. CDR3 sequence: CASRDSAGRQETQYF. CDR3 nucleotide sequence: TGTGCCAGCCGAGATTCGGCGGGGAGACAAGAGACCCAGTACTTC.

CDR3 nucleotide sequence: TGTGCCAGCAGCTCCTTGCCAGGGAAGAACTATGGCTACACCTTC. Residues: CASSSLPGKNYGYTF. The J gene is TRBJ1-2, the V gene TRBV7-9, with D possibly TRBD1 on 5 matching bases. This CDR3 is built from 15 residues. V dropped 4 bases and J dropped 2 bases, with 14 bases sitting between them. In germline, CDR1 is SEHNR, CDR2 FQNEAQ (reference sequence).

This clone was observed a single time. The gene calls are TRBV5-5 and TRBJ2-7; D might be TRBD1 (6 bases). The CDR3 sequence is 14 residues long. V lost 3 bases, J lost 6 bases, and 16 bases lay in between. Germline CDR1 is SGHKS and CDR2 is YYEKEE (reference sequence). Here the CDR3 reads CASSYHRERTEQYF. CDR3 coding DNA: TGTGCCAGCAGCTACCACAGGGAAAGAACCGAGCAGTACTTC.

The chain employs TRBV2 and TRBJ2-3; TRBD2 matches at 10 bases. V shed 5 bases, J shed 1 base, and the junction held 6 bases outside the gene matches. CDR3 length equals 16 residues. CDR1 is SNHLY and CDR2 is FYNNEI in the germline V gene. CDR3 protein: CASSSIAGGRTDTQYF. The CDR3 DNA sequence: TGTGCCAGCAGTTCCATAGCGGGGGGACGCACAGATACGCAGTATTTT.

The chain has TRBV14 and TRBJ2-6; D gene unclear. The V and J ends lost 0 bases and 4 bases respectively, with 7 bases between them. This CDR3 contains 15 residues. Germline V gene data show CDR1 as SGHDN and CDR2 as FVKESK. In DNA form, the CDR3 reads TGTGCCAGCAGCCAAGATGGCACCGGGGCCAACGTCCTGACTTTC. Amino acids: CASSQDGTGANVLTF.

The chain is built from TRBV7-6 and TRBJ2-2; D gene unclear. The CDR3 loop spans 12 amino acids. Looked up from germline, CDR1 is SGHVS and CDR2 is FNYEAQ. V was cut by 5 bases and J by 4 bases, with 5 bases left in between. CDR3 bases: TGTGCCAGCAGCCAGTCCACCGGGGAGCTGTTTTTT. The encoded protein is CASSQSTGELFF.

This clone was recorded a few times. This rearrangement joins TRBV28 to TRBJ1-5; D remains ambiguous. V lost 1 base, J lost 3 bases, and 10 bases lay in between. This CDR3 has 15 amino acids. Germline CDR1 is MDHEN and CDR2 is SYDVKM. The DNA of the CDR3 is TGTGCCAGCAGTTTATCTGAGGGATTCAATCAGCCCCAGCATTTT. Its translation: CASSLSEGFNQPQHF.

The chain employs TRBV29-1 and TRBJ1-4, with D possibly TRBD1 on 6 matching bases. Between the trimmed V and J ends, which lost 0 bases and 3 bases, there was a span of 14 bases. Germline assignment: CDR1 SQVTM and CDR2 ANQGSEA. CDR3 length equals 16 residues. The CDR3: CSVEDHRTDSNEKLFF. The CDR3 DNA is TGCAGCGTTGAAGATCATAGGACAGACTCTAATGAAAAACTGTTTTTT.

This clone appeared once. V gene TRBV11-2 combines with J gene TRBJ1-1; 9 bases agree with TRBD1. The CDR3 has 15 amino acids. Germline trimming cut 5 bases from V and 1 base from J; bases unmatched to any gene: 5. CDR1 SGHAT and CDR2 FQNNGV come from the germline V gene. This chain's CDR3 is CASSPQGAKNTEAFF. CDR3 nucleotide sequence: TGTGCCAGCAGCCCACAGGGGGCAAAGAACACTGAAGCTTTCTTT.

The V and J genes are TRBV5-1 and TRBJ1-1; 11 nucleotides align to TRBD1. Per the germline V gene, CDR1 is SGHRS and CDR2 is YFSETQ. The CDR3 has 17 residues. The V segment lost 2 bases and the J segment 1 base; nucleotides outside the gene matches: 7. The CDR3 reads CASSLADRGLGNTEAFF. DNA of the CDR3: TGCGCCAGCAGCTTAGCGGACAGGGGGCTAGGGAACACTGAAGCTTTCTTT. Full variable domain (outside the CDR3, taken from reference TRBV5-1 and TRBJ1-1): KAGVTQTPRYLIKTRGQQVTLSCSPISGHRSVSWYQQTPGQGLQFLFEYFSETQRNKGNFPGRFSGRQFSNSRSEMNVSTLELGDSALYLCASSLADRGLGNTEAFFGQGTRLTVV.

The chain joins TRBV4-1 to TRBJ2-7, with TRBD2 matching 12 bases. V lost 4 bases and J lost 1; bases outside the gene matches: 8. From germline, CDR1 is MGHRA and CDR2 YSYEKL. The length of the CDR3 is 17 residues. The CDR3 nucleotides read TGCGCCAGCAGCCCCTGGACTAGCGGGGTTGATTCCTACGAGCAGTACTTC. It encodes CASSPWTSGVDSYEQYF.

The rearrangement joins TRBV29-1 to TRBJ1-3; 10 nucleotides line up with TRBD1. The trim removed 4 bases at V and 3 bases at J, leaving 3 bases unmatched. Looked up from germline, CDR1 is SQVTM and CDR2 is ANQGSEA. This CDR3 contains 14 residues. The CDR3 coding sequence is TGCAGCGTTGTGACAGGGGGCAGTGGAAACACCATATATTTT. This codes for CSVVTGGSGNTIYF.